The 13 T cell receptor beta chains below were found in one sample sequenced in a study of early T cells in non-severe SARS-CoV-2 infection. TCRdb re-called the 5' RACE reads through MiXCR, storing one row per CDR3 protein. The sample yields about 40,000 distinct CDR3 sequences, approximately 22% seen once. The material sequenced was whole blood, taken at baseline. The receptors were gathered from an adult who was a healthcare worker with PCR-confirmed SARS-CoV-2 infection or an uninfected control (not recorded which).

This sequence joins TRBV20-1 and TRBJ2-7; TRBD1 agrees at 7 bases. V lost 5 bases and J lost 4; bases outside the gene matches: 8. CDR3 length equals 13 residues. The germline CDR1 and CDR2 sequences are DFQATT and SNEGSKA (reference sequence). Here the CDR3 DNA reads TGCAGTGCTTGGGACAGCCGACCGTACGAGCAGTACTTC. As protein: CSAWDSRPYEQYF.

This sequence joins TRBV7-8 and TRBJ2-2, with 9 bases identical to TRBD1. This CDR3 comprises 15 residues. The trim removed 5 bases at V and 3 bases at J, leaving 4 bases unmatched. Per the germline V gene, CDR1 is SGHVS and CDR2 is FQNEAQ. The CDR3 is CASSRTGEDTGELFF. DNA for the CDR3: TGTGCCAGCAGCCGGACAGGGGAGGACACCGGGGAGCTGTTTTTT.

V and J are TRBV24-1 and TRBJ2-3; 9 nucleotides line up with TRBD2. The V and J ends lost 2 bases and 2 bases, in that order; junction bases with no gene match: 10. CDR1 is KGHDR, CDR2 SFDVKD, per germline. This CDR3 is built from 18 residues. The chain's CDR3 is CATSDSRSLAGPTDTQYF. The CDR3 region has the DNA TGTGCCACCAGTGATTCGCGATCTCTAGCGGGGCCCACAGATACGCAGTATTTT.

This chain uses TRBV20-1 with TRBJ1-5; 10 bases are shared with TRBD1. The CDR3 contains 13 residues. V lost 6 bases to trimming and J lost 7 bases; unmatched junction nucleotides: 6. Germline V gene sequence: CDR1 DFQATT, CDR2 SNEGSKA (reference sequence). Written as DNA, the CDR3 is TGCAGTGCGAGGGACAGGGGAAGGCAGCCCCAGCATTTT. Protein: CSARDRGRQPQHF.

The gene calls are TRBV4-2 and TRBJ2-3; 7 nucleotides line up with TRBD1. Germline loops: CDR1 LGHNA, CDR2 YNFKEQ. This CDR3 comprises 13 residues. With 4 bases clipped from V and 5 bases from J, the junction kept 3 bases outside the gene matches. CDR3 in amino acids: CASSPDRVDTQYF. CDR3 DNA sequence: TGTGCCAGCAGCCCCGACAGGGTAGATACGCAGTATTTT.

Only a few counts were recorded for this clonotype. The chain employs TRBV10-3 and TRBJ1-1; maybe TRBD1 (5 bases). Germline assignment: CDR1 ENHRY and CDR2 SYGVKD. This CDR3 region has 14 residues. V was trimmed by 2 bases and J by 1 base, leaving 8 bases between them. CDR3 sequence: CAISERQPNTEAFF. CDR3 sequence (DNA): TGTGCCATCAGTGAGCGACAGCCGAACACTGAAGCTTTCTTT.

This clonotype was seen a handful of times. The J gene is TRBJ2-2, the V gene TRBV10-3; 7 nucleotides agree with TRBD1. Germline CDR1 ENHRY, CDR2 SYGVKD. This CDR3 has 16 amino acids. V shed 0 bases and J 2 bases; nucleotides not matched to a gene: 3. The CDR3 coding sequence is TGTGCCATCAGTGAGTCCCGGGACAGAAACACCGGGGAGCTGTTTTTT. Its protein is CAISESRDRNTGELFF.

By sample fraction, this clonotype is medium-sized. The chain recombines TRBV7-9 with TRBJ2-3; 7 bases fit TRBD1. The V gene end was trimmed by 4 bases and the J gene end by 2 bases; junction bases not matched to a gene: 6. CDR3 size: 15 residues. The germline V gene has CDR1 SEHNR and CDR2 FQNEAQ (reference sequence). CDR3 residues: CASSSRQGHTDTQYF. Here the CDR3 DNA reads TGTGCCAGCAGCTCACGACAGGGCCACACAGATACGCAGTATTTT.

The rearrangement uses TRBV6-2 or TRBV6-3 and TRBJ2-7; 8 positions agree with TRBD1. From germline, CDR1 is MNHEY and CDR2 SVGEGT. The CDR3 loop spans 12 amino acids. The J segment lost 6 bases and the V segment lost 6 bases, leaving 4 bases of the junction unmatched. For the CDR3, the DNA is TGTGCCAGCAGACGCGACAGGGGCGAGCAGTACTTC. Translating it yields CASRRDRGEQYF.

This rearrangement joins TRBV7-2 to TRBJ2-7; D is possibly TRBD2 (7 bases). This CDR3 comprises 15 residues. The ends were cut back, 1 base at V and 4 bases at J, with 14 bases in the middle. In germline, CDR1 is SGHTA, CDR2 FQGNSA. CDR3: CASSLDGGGNYEQYF. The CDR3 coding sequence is TGTGCCAGCAGCTTAGATGGCGGGGGCAATTACGAGCAGTACTTC.

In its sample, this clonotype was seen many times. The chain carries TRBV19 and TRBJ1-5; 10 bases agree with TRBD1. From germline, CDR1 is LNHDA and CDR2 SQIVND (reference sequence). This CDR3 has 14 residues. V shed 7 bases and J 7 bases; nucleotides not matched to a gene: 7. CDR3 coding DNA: TGTGCCAGTATCGGGGGACAGGGGTTCCAGCCCCAGCATTTT. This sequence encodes CASIGGQGFQPQHF.

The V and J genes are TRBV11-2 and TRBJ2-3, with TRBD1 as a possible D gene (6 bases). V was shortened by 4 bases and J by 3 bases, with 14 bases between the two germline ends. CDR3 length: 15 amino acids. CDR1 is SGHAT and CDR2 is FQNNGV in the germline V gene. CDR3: CASSSETGRTDTQYF. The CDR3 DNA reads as TGTGCCAGCAGCTCGGAGACAGGACGGACAGATACGCAGTATTTT.

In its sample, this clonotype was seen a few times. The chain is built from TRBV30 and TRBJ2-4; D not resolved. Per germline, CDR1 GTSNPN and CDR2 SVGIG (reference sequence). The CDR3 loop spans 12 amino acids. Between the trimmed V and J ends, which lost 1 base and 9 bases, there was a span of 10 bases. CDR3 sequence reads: CAWSGDETIQYF. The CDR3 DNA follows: TGTGCCTGGAGTGGAGATGAAACCATTCAGTACTTC. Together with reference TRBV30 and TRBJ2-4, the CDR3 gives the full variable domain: SQTIHQWPATLVQPVGSPLSLECTVEGTSNPNLYWYRQAAGRGLQLLFYSVGIGQISSEVPQNLSASRPQDRQFILSSKKLLLSDSGFYLCAWSGDETIQYFGAGTRLSVL.